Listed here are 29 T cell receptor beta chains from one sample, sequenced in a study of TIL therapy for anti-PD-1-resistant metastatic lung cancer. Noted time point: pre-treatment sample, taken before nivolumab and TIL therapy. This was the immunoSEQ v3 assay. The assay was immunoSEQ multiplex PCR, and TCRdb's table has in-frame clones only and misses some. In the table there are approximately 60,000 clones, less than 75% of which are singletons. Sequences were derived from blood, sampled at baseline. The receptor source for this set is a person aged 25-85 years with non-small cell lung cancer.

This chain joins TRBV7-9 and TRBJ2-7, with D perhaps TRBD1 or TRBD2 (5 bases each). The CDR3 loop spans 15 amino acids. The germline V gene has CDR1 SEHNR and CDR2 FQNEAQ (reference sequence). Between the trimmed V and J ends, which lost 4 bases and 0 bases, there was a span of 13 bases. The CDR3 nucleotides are TGTGCCAGCAGCTGGGGACGGACGTCCTCCTACGAGCAGTACTTC. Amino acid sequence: CASSWGRTSSYEQYF.

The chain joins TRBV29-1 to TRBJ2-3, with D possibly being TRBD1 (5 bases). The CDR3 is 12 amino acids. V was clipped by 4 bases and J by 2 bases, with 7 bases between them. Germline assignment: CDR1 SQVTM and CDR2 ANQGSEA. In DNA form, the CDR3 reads TGCAGCGTTGGACAGCTCACAGATACGCAGTATTTT. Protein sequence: CSVGQLTDTQYF.

The CDR3 DNA sequence: TGCGCCAGCAGCCAAGCGATTAGGGGCGGGTACAGCTACACCTTC. Translation: CASSQAIRGGYSYTF. V and J are TRBV4-3 and TRBJ1-2, with D maybe TRBD1 (5 bases). The germline V and J ends were trimmed by 1 base and 9 bases, with 18 bases remaining between them. The CDR3 extends over 15 amino acids. Germline CDR1 and CDR2: LGHNA and YSLEER.

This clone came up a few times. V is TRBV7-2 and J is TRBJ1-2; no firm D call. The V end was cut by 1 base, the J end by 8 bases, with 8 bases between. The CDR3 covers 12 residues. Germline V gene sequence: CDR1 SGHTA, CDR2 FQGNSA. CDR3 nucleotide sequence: TGTGCCAGCAGCTTAGGATTACGGGGCTACACCTTC. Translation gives CASSLGLRGYTF.

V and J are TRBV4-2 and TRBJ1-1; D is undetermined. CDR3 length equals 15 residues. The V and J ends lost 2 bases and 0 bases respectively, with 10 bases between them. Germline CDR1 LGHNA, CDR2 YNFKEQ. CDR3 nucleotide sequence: TGTGCCAGCAGCCAACCGCGGGCTTTGAACACTGAAGCTTTCTTT. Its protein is CASSQPRALNTEAFF.

CDR3 loop: CASSAGLAGFQETQYF. In DNA form, the CDR3 reads TGTGCCAGCAGTGCTGGACTAGCGGGATTCCAAGAGACCCAGTACTTC. This sequence joins TRBV2 and TRBJ2-5; 12 bases match TRBD2. CDR3 length equals 16 residues. Germline CDR1 reads SNHLY; CDR2 reads FYNNEI. The V segment lost 4 bases and the J segment 1 base; nucleotides outside the gene matches: 4.

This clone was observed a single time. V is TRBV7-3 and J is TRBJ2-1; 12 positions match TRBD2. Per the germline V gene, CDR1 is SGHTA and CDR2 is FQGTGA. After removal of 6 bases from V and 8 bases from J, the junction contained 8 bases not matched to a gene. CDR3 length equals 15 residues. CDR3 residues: CASSYLAGGPYEQFF. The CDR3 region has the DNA TGTGCCAGCAGTTATCTAGCGGGAGGGCCTTATGAGCAGTTCTTC.

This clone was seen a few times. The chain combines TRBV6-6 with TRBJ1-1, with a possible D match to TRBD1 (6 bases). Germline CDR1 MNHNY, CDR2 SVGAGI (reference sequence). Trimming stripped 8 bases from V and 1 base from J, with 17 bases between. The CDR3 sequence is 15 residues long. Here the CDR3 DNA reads TGTGCCAGCGTCAACGGGGGGGGGCGGAACACTGAAGCTTTCTTT. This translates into CASVNGGGRNTEAFF.

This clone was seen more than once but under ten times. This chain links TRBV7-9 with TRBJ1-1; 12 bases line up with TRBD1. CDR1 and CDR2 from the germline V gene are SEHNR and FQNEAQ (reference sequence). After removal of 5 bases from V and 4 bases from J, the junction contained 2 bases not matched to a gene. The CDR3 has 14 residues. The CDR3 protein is CASSVGQGATEAFF. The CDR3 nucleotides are TGTGCCAGCAGCGTGGGACAGGGGGCCACTGAAGCTTTCTTT.

The CDR3 DNA is TGCAGCGCTGATGACAGCCTTGGCTACGAGCAGTACTTC. Protein: CSADDSLGYEQYF. J is TRBJ2-7 and V is TRBV29-1; a possible D gene is TRBD1 (5 bases). The ends were cut back, 7 bases at V and 3 bases at J, with 16 bases in the middle. CDR1 is SQVTM and CDR2 is ANQGSEA in the germline V gene. The CDR3 runs 13 residues.

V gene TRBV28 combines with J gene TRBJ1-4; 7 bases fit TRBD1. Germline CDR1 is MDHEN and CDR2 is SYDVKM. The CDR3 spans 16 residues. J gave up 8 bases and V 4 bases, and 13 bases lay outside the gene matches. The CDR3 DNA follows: TGTGCCAGCAGTTCCCAGGGGACAGAAAGTTACGAAAAACTGTTTTTT. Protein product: CASSSQGTESYEKLFF. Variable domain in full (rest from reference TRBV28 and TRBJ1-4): DVKVTQSSRYLVKRTGEKVFLECVQDMDHENMFWYRQDPGLGLRLIYFSYDVKMKEKGDIPEGYSVSREKKERFSLILESASTNQTSMYLCASSSQGTESYEKLFFGSGTQLSVL.

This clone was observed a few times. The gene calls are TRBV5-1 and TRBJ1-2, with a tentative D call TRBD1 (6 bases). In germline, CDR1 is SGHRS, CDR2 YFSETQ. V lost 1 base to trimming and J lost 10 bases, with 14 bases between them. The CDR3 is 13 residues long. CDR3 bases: TGCGCCAGCAGCTTGTGGCAGGGGCAAGACTACACCTTC. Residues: CASSLWQGQDYTF.

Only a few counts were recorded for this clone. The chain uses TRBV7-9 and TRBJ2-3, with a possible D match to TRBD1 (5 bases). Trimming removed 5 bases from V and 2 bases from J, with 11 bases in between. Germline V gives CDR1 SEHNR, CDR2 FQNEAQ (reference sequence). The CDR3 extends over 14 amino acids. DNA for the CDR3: TGTGCCAGCAGCCCCCCGACAGTCACAGATACGCAGTATTTT. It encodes CASSPPTVTDTQYF.

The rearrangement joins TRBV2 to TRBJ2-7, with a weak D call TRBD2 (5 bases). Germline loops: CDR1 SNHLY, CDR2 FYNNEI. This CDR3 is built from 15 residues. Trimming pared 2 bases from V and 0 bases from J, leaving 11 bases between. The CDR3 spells CASSELGVGSYEQYF. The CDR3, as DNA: TGTGCCAGCAGTGAACTGGGAGTCGGCTCCTACGAGCAGTACTTC.

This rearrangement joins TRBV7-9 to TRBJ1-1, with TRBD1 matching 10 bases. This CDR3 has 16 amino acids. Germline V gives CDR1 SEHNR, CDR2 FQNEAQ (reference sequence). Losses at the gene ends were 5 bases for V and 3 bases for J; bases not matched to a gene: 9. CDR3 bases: TGTGCCAGCAGCCACCTCCCGGGACAGGGGCACACTGAAGCTTTCTTT. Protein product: CASSHLPGQGHTEAFF.

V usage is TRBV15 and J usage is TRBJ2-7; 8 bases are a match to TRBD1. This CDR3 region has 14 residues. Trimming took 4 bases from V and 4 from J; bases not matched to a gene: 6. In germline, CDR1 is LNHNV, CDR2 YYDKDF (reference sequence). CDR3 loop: CATSIGQGPYEQYF. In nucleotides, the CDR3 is TGTGCCACCAGCATTGGACAGGGCCCTTACGAGCAGTACTTC.

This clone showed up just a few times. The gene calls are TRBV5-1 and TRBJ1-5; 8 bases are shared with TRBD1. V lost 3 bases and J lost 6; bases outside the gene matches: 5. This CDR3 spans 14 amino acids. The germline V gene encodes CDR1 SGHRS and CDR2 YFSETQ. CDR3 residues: CASSSGQGSQPQHF. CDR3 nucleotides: TGCGCCAGCAGCTCAGGACAGGGCAGTCAGCCCCAGCATTTT.

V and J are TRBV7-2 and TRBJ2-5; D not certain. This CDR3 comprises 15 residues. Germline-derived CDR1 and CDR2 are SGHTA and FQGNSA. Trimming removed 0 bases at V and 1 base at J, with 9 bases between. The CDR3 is CASSLAGQFQETQYF. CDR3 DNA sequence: TGTGCCAGCAGCTTAGCAGGCCAATTCCAAGAGACCCAGTACTTC.

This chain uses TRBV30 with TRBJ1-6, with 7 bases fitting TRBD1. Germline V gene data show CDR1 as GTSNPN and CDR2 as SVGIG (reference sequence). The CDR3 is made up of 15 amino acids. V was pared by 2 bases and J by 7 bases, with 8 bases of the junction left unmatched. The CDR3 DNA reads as TGTGCCTGGAGTCCCCCGACAGGGTTAAATTCACCCCTCCACTTT. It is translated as CAWSPPTGLNSPLHF.

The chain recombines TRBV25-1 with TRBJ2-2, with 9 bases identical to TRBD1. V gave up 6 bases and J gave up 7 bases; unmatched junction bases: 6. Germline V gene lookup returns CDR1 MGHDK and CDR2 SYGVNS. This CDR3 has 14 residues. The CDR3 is CASSGGQGYGELFF. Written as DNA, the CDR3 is TGTGCCAGCAGCGGGGGACAGGGTTACGGGGAGCTGTTTTTT.

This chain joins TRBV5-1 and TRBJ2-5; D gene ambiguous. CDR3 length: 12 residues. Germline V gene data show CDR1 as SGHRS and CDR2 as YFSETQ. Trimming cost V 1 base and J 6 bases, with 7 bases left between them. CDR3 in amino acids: CASSLRDQTQYF. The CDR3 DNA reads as TGCGCCAGCAGCTTGAGGGATCAGACCCAGTACTTC.

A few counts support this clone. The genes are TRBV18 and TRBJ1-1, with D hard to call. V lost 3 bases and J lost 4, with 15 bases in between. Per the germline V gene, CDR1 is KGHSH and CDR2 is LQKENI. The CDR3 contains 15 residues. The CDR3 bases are TGTGCCAGCTCACCGATTACATCGGTGGGCACTGAAGCTTTCTTT. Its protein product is CASSPITSVGTEAFF.

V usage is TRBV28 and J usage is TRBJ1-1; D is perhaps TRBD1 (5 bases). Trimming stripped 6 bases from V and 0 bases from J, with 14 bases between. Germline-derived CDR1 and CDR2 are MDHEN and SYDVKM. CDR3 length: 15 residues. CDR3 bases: TGTGCCAGCAGCCTGAGACAGACCCTGAACACTGAAGCTTTCTTT. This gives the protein CASSLRQTLNTEAFF.

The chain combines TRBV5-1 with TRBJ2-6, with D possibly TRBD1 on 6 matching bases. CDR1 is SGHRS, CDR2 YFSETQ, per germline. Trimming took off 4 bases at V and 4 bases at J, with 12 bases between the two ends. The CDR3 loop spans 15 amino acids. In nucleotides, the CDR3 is TGCGCCAGCAGCGCAGGGGTGAGCGGGGCCAACGTCCTGACTTTC. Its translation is CASSAGVSGANVLTF. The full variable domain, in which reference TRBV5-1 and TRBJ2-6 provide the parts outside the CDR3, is KAGVTQTPRYLIKTRGQQVTLSCSPISGHRSVSWYQQTPGQGLQFLFEYFSETQRNKGNFPGRFSGRQFSNSRSEMNVSTLELGDSALYLCASSAGVSGANVLTFGAGSRLTVL.

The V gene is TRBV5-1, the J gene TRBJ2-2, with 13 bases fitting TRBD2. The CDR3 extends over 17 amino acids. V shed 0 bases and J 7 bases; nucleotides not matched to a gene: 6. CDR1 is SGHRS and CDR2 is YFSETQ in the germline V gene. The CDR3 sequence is CASSLATSGRAIGELFF. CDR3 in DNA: TGCGCCAGCAGCTTGGCCACTAGCGGGAGGGCGATCGGGGAGCTGTTTTTT.

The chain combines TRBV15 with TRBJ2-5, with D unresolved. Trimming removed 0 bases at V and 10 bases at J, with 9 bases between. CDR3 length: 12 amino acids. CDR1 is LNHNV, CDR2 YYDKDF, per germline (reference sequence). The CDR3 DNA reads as TGTGCCACCAGCAGAGATATTTCGAACCAGTACTTC. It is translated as CATSRDISNQYF. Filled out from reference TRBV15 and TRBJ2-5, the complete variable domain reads DAMVIQNPRYQVTQFGKPVTLSCSQTLNHNVMYWYQQKSSQAPKLLFHYYDKDFNNEADTPDNFQSRRPNTSFCFLDIRSPGLGDTAMYLCATSRDISNQYFGPGTRLLVL.

CDR3 protein: CASNSRELGTNEKLFF. The CDR3 nucleotides are TGTGCCAGCAATTCAAGGGAGTTAGGAACTAATGAAAAACTGTTTTTT. The V call is TRBV21-1, the J call TRBJ1-4. TRBV21-1 is a documented pseudogene. This CDR3 contains 16 residues.

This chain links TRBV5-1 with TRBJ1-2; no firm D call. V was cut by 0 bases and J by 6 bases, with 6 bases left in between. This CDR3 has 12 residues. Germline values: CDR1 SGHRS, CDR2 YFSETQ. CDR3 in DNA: TGCGCCAGCAGCTTGGGGCAAAATGGCTACACCTTC. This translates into CASSLGQNGYTF. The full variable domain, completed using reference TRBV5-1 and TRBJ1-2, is KAGVTQTPRYLIKTRGQQVTLSCSPISGHRSVSWYQQTPGQGLQFLFEYFSETQRNKGNFPGRFSGRQFSNSRSEMNVSTLELGDSALYLCASSLGQNGYTFGSGTRLTVV.

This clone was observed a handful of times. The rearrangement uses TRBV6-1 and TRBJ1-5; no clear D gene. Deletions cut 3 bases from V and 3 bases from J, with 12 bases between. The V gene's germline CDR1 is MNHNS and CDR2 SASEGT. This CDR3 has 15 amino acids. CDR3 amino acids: CASSEVGEPNQPQHF. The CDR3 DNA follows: TGTGCCAGCAGTGAGGTCGGGGAACCCAATCAGCCCCAGCATTTT.